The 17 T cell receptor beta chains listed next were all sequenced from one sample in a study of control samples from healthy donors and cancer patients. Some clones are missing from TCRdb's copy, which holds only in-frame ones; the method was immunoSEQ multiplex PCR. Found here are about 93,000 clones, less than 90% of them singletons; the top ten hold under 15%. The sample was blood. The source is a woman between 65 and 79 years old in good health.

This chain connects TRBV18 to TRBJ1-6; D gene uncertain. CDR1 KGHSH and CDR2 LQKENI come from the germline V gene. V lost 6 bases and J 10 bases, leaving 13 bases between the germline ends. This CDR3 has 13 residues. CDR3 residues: CASSPDGYSPLHF. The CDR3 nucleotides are TGTGCCAGCTCCCCCGACGGTTACTCACCCCTCCACTTT.

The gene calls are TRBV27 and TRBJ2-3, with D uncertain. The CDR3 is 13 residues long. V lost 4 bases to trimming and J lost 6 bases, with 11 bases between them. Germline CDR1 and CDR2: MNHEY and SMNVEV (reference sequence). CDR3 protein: CASSSAPRDTQYF. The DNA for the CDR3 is TGTGCCAGCAGTTCCGCCCCCCGGGATACGCAGTATTTT.

DNA of the CDR3: TGTGCCAGCACATTCGACGGGCACGAGCAGTACTTC. Translating it yields CASTFDGHEQYF. The V call is TRBV10-3, the J call TRBJ2-7; D unclear. V lost 10 bases and J lost 5, with 15 bases in between. The V gene's germline CDR1 is ENHRY and CDR2 SYGVKD. The CDR3 loop spans 12 amino acids.

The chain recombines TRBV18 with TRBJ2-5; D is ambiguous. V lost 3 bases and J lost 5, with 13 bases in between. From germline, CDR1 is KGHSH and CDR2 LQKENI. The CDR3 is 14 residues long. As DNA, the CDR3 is TGTGCCAGCTCACCGATGGGGTTGGGGGAGACCCAGTACTTC. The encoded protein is CASSPMGLGETQYF.

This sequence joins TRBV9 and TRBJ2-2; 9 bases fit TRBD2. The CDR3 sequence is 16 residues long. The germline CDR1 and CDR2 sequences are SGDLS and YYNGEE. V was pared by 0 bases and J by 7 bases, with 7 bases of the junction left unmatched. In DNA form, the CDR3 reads TGTGCCAGCAGCGTAGGAGGGCTAGCGGGGAACGGGGAGCTGTTTTTT. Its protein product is CASSVGGLAGNGELFF.

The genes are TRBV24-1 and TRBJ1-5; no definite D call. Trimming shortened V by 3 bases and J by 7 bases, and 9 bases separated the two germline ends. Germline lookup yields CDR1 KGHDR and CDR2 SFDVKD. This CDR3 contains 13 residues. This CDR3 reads CATSDEGLQPQHF. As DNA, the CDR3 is TGTGCCACCAGTGATGAAGGGCTCCAGCCCCAGCATTTT.

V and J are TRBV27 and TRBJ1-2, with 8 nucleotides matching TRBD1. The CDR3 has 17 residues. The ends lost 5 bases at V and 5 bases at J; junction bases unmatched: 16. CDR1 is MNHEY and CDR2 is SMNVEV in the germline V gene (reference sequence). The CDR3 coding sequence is TGTGCCAGCAGTCTCCGGACAGGGTGGGAGGTCTATTATGGCTACACCTTC. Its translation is CASSLRTGWEVYYGYTF.

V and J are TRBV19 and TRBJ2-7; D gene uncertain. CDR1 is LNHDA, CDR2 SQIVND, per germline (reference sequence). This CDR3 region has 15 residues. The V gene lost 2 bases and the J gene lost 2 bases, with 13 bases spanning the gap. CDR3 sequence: CASSIQAKPTYEQYF. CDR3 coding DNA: TGTGCCAGTAGTATACAGGCCAAACCGACCTACGAGCAGTACTTC.

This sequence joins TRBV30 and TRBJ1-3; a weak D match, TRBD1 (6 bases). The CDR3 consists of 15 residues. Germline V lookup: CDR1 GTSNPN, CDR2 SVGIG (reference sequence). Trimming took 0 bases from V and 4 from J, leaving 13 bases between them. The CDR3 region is CAWSVRRGSGNTIYF. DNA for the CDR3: TGTGCCTGGAGTGTACGAAGGGGGAGCGGAAACACCATATATTTT.

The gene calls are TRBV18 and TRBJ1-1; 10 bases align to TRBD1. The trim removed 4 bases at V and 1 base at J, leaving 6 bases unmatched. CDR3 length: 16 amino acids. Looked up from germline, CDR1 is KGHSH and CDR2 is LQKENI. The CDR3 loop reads CASSLGQGVSNTEAFF. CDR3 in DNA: TGTGCCAGCTCACTAGGACAGGGGGTGTCGAACACTGAAGCTTTCTTT.

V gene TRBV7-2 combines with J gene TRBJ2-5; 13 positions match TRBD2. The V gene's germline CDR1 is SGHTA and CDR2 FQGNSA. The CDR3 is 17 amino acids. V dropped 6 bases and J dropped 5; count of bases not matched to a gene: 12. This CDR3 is CASSSRTSGRDSETQYF. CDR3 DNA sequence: TGTGCCAGCAGTTCCCGGACTAGCGGGAGAGATTCGGAGACCCAGTACTTC.

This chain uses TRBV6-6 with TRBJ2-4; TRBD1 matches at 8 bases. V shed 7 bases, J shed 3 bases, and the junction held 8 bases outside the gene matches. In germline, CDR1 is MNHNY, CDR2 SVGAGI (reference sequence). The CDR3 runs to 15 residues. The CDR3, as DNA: TGTGCCAGCATTTTAACAGGGGGTGGCAAAAACATTCAGTACTTC. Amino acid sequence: CASILTGGGKNIQYF.

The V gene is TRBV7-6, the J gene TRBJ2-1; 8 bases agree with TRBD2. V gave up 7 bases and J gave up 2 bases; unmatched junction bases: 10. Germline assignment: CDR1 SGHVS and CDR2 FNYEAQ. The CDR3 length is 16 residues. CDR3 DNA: TGTGCCAGCACCCCGGGTCGGGGGGGTACCTACAATGAGCAGTTCTTC. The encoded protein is CASTPGRGGTYNEQFF.

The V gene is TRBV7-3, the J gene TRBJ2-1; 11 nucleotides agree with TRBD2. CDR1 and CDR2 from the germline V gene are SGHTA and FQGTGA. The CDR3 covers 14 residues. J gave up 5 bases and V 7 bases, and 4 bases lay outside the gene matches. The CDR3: CASNSGGAHNEQFF. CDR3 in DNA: TGTGCCAGCAATAGCGGGGGGGCCCACAATGAGCAGTTCTTC.

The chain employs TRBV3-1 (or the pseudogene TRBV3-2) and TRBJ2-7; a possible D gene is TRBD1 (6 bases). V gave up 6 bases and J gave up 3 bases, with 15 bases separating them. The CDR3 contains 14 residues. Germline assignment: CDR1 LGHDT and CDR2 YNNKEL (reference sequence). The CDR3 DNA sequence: TGTGCCAGCAGTCCGTTTGGGGGCAGCTACGAGCAGTACTTC. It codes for CASSPFGGSYEQYF.

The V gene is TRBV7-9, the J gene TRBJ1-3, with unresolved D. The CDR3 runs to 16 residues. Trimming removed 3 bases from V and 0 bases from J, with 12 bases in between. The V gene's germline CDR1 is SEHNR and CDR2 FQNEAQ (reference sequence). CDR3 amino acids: CASSLRTVSSGNTIYF. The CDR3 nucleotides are TGTGCCAGCAGCTTGCGGACGGTGAGCTCTGGAAACACCATATATTTT. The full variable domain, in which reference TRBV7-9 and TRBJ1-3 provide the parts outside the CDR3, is DTGVSQNPRHKITKRGQNVTFRCDPISEHNRLYWYRQTLGQGPEFLTYFQNEAQLEKSRLLSDRFSAERPKGSFSTLEIQRTEQGDSAMYLCASSLRTVSSGNTIYFGEGSWLTVV.

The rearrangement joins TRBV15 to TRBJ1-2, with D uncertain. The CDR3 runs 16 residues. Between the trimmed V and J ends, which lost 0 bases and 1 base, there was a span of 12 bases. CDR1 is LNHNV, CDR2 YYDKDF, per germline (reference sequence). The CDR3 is CATSRDRADNNYGYTF. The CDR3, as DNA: TGTGCCACCAGCAGAGATCGGGCAGATAATAACTATGGCTACACCTTC.